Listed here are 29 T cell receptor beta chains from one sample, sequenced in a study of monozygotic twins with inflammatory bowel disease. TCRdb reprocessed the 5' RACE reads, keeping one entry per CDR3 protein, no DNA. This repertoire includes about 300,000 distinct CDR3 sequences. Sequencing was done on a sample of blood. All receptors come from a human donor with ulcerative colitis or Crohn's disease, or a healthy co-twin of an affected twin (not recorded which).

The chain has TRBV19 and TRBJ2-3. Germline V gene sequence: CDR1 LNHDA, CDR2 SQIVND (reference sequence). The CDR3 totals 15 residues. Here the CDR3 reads CASSEARVDTDTQYF. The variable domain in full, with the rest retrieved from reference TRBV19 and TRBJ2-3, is DGGITQSPKYLFRKEGQNVTLSCEQNLNHDAMYWYRQDPGQGLRLIYYSQIVNDFQKGDIAEGYSVSREKKESFPLTVTSAQKNPTAFYLCASSEARVDTDTQYFGPGTRLTVL.

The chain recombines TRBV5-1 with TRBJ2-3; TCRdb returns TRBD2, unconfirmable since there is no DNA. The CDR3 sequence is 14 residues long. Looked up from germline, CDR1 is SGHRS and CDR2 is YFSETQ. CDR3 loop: CASSLNRAPDTQYF.

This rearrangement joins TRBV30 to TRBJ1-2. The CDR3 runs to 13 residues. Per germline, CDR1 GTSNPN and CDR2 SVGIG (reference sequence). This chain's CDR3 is CAFNFGTNYGYTF.

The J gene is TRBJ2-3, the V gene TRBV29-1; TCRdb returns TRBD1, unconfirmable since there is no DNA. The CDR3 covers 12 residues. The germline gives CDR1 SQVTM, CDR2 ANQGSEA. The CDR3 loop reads CSVDGGASAQYF.

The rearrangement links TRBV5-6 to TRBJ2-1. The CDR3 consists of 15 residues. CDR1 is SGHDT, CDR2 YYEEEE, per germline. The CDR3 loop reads CASSLDTYSYNEQFF.

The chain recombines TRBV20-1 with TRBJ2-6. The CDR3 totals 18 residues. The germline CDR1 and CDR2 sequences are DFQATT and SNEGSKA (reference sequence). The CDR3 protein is CSARDLEGDFSGANVLTF.

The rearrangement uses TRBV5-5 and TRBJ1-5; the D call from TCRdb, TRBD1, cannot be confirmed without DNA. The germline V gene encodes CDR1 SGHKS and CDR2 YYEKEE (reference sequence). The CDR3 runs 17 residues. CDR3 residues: CASSLIGGQGGAQPQHF.

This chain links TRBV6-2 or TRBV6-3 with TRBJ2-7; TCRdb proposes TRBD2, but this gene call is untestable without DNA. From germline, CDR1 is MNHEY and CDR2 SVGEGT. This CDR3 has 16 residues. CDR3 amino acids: CASSPPGLAAAYEQYF.

CDR3 sequence: CASSYGVFSYEQYF. This chain joins TRBV6-5 and TRBJ2-7. The germline gives CDR1 MNHEY, CDR2 SVGAGI. The CDR3 totals 14 residues.

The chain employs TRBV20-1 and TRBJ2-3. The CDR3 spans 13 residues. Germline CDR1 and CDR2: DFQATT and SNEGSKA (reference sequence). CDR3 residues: CSRLAGNTDTQYF.

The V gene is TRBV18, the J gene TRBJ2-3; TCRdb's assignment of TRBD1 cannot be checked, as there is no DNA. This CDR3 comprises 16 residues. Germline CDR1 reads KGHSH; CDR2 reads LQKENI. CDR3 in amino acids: CASLFGVGQGSDTQYF. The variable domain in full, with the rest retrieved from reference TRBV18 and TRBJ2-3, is NAGVMQNPRHLVRRRGQEARLRCSPMKGHSHVYWYRQLPEEGLKFMVYLQKENIIDESGMPKERFSAEFPKEGPSILRIQQVVRGDSAAYFCASLFGVGQGSDTQYFGPGTRLTVL.

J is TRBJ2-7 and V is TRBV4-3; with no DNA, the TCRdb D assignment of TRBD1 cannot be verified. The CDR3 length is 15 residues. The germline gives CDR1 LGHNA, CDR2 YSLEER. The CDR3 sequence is CASSQDSRQSSEQYF.

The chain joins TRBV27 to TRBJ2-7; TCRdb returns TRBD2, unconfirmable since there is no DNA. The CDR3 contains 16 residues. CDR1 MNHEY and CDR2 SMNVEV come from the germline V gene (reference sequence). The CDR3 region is CASSLLAGERSYEQYF.

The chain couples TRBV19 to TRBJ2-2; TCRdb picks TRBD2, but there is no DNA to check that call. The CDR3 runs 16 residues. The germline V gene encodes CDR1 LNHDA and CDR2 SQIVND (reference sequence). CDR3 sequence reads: CASSIEREINTGELFF. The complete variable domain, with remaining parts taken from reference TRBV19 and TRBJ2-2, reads DGGITQSPKYLFRKEGQNVTLSCEQNLNHDAMYWYRQDPGQGLRLIYYSQIVNDFQKGDIAEGYSVSREKKESFPLTVTSAQKNPTAFYLCASSIEREINTGELFFGEGSRLTVL.

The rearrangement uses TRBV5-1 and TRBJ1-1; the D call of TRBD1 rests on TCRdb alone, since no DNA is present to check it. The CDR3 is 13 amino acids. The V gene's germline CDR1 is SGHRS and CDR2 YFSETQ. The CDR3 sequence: CASSSRQGPEAFF. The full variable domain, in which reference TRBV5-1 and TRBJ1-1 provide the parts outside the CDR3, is KAGVTQTPRYLIKTRGQQVTLSCSPISGHRSVSWYQQTPGQGLQFLFEYFSETQRNKGNFPGRFSGRQFSNSRSEMNVSTLELGDSALYLCASSSRQGPEAFFGQGTRLTVV.

CDR3 sequence reads: CASRPDRVNEQFF. The chain is built from TRBV12-3 or TRBV12-4 and TRBJ2-1; TCRdb picks TRBD1, but there is no DNA to check that call. This CDR3 region has 13 residues.

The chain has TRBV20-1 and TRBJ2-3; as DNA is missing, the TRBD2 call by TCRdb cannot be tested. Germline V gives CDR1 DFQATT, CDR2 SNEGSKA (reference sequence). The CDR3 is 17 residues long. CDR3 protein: CSAPGLAGGLNTDTQYF.

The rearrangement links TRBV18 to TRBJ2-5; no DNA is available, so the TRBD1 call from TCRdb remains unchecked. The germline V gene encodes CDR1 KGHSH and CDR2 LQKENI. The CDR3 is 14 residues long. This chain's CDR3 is CASSPDRASRTQYF.

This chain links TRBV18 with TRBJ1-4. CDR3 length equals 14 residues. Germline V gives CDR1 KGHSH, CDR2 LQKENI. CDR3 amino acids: CASSPTFTNEKLFF.

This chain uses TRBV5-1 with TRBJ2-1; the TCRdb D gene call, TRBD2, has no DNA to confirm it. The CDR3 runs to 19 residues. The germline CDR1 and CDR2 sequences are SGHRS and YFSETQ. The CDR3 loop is CASSLKQVAGGNSYNEQFF.

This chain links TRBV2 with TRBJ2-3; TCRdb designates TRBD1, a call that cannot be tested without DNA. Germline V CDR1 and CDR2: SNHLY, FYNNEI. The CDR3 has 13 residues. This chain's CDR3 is CASGGSSTDTQYF.

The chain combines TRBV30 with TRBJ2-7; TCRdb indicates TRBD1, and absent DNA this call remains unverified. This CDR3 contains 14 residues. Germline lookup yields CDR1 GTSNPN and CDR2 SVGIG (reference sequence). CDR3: CAWQRTGHSYEQYF. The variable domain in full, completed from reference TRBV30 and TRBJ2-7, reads SQTIHQWPATLVQPVGSPLSLECTVEGTSNPNLYWYRQAAGRGLQLLFYSVGIGQISSEVPQNLSASRPQDRQFILSSKKLLLSDSGFYLCAWQRTGHSYEQYFGPGTRLTVT.

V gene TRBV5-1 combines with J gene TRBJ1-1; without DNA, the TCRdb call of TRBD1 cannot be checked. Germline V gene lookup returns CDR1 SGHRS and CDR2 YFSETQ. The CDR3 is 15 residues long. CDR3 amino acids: CASSLGQTMNTEAFF.

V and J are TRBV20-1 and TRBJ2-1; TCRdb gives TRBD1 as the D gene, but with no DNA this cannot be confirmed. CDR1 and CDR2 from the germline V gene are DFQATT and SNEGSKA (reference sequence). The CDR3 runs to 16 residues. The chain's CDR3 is CSARVGTLIVNNEQFF.

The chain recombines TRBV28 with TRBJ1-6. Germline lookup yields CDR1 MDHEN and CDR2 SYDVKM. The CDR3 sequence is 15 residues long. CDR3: CASSLESSYNSPLHF.

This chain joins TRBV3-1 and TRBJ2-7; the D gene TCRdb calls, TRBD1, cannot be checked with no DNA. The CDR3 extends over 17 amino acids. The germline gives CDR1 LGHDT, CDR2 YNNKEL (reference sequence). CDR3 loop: CASSQSANRGYSYEQYF.

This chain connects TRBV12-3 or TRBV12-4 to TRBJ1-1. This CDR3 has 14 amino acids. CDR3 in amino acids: CASRLGFGLTEAFF.

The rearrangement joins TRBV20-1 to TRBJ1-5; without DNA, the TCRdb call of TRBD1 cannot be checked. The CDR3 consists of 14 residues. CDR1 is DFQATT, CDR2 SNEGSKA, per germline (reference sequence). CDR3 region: CSAREGVSNQPQHF.

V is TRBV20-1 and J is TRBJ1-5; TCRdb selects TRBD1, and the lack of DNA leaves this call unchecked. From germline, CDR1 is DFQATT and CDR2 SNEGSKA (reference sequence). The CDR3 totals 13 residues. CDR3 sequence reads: CSAKGTGGQPQHF.